This T cell receptor beta chain derives from a study of T cell repertoires in cytomegalovirus infection (dated by TCRdb to between 2018 and 2020). Background on the whole study: The HLA type of each donor mattered for the analysis, because public TCR beta signatures pointed to carriage of CMV infection along with the matching HLA type. What the research found in general, with its limitations: Carriers of CMV infection plus the relevant HLA type were discriminated by the cumulative frequency of public TCR beta family members in the study cohort and in an independent 352-donor cohort. The ex vivo response was dominated by HLA-C-restricted CMV-specific TCR beta clonotypes, which also provided the single most frequent clonotype in two of eight donors.

The instrument was an Illumina HiSeq 1500. Clones were called with MiXCR by TCRdb after fastp trimmed the public reads at Q25, and only in-frame beta chains were retained. Rows merge per CDR3 protein into single entries with the most common DNA and genes. The sample contains around 550,000 distinct CDR3 sequences, less than 30% of them found a single time. Together, the top ten hold approximately 13% of the sample. On this clonotype itself: The antigen it recognizes is unknown. A much larger clone differs by one base, so this may be a read error.

This TCR derives from a human donor in good health (CMV status not recorded). Some clones in this sample may be carry-over from other donors' samples. Source material: PBMCs.

The CDR3 reads CASSSRQGWNGQFF. In nucleotide form, the sequence is TGTGCCAGCAGCTCGAGACAGGGTTGGAATGGGCAGTTCTTC. The V and J segments used are TRBV7-2 and TRBJ2-1, and 7 junctional nucleotides match TRBD1. The cysteine opens and the phenylalanine closes a CDR3 of 14 amino acids. Kept here is only the CDR3 DNA, which spans 42 bases and is read in frame from base 1. Sequences SGHTA (CDR1) and FQGNSA (CDR2) are obtained from the germline V gene.